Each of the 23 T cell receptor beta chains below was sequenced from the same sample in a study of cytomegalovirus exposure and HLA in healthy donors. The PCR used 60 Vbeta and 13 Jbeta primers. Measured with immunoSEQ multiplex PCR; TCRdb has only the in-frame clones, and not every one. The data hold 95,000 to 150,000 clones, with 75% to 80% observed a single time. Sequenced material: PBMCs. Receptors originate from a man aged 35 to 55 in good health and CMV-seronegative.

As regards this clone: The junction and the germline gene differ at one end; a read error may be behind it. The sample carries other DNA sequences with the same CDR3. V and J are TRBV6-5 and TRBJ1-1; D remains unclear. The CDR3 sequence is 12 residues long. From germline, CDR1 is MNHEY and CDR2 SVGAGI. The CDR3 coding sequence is TGTGCCAGCAGTCCGAGGAACACTGAGGCTTTCTTT. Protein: CASSPRNTEAFF.

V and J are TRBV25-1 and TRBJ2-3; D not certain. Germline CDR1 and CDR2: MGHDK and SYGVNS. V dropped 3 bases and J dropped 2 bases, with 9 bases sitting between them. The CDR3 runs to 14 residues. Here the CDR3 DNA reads TGTGCCAGCAGTGAGCGAGAAACCACAGATACGCAGTATTTT. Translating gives CASSERETTDTQYF. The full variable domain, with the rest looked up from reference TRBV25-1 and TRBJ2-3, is EADIYQTPRYLVIGTGKKITLECSQTMGHDKMYWYQQDPGMELHLIHYSYGVNSTEKGDLSSESTVSRIRTEHFPLTLESARPSHTSQYLCASSERETTDTQYFGPGTRLTVL.

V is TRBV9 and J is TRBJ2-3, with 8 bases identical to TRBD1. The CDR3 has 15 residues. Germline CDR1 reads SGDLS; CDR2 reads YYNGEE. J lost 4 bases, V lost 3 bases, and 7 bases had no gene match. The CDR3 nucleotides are TGTGCCAGCAGCGGCTCAGGGGGCTGGCCAGATACGCAGTATTTT. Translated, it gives CASSGSGGWPDTQYF.

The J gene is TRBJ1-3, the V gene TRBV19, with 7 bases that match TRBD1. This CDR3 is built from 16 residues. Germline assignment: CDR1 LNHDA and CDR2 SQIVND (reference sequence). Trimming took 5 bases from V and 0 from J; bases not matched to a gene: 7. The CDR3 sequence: CASSADRPSSGNTIYF. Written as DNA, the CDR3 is TGTGCCAGTAGTGCGGACAGGCCAAGCTCTGGAAACACCATATATTTT.

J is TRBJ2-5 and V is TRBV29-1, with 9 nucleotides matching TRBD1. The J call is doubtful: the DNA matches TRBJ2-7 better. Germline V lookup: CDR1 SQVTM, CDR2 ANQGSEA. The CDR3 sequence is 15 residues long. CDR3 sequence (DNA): TGCAGCGTTAAGACCGGGACAGGGTATACCTACGAGCAGTACTTC. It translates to CSVKTGTGYTYEQYF.

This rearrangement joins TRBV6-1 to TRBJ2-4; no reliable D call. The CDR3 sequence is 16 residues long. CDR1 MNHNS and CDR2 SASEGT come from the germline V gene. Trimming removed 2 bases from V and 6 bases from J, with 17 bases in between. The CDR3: CASSEYSQMNLNIQYF. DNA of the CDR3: TGTGCCAGCAGTGAATACAGCCAAATGAACCTAAACATTCAGTACTTC.

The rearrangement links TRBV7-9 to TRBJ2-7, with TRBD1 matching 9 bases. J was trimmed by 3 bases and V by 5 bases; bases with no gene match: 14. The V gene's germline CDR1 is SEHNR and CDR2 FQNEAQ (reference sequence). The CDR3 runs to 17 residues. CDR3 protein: CASSHFSTGTGNYEQYF. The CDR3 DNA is TGTGCCAGCAGCCATTTCTCGACCGGGACAGGGAACTACGAGCAGTACTTC. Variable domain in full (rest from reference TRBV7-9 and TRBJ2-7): DTGVSQNPRHKITKRGQNVTFRCDPISEHNRLYWYRQTLGQGPEFLTYFQNEAQLEKSRLLSDRFSAERPKGSFSTLEIQRTEQGDSAMYLCASSHFSTGTGNYEQYFGPGTRLTVT.

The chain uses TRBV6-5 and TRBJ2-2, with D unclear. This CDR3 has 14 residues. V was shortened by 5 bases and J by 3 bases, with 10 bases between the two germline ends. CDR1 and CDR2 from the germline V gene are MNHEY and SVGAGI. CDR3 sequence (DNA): TGTGCCAGCAGTAGACTTGAGTACACCGGGGAGCTGTTTTTT. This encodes CASSRLEYTGELFF.

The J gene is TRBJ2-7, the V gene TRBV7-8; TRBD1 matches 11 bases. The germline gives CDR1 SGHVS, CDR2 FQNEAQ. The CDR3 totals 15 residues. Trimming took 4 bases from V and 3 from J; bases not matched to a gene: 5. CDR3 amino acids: CASSSPGTGGYEQYF. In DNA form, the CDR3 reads TGTGCCAGCAGCTCCCCCGGGACAGGGGGCTACGAGCAGTACTTC. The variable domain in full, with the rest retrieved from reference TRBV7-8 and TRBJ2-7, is GAGVSQSPRYKVAKRGQDVALRCDPISGHVSLFWYQQALGQGPEFLTYFQNEAQLDKSGLPSDRFFAERPEGSVSTLKIQRTQQEDSAVYLCASSSPGTGGYEQYFGPGTRLTVT.

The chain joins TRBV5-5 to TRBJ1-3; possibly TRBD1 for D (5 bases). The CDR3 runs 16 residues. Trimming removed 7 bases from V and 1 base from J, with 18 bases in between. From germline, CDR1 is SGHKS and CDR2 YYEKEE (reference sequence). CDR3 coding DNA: TGTGCCAGCGGGGCGGGGTTGTCTAGGTCTGGAAACACCATATATTTT. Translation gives CASGAGLSRSGNTIYF.

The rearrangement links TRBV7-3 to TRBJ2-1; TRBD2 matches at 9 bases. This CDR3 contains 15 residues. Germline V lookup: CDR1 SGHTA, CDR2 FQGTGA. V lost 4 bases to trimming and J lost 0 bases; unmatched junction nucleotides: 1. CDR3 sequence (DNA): TGTGCCAGCAGCTCAGCGGGGGGCTCCTACAATGAGCAGTTCTTC. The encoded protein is CASSSAGGSYNEQFF.

This chain's CDR3 is CASSHGSLGANYGYTF. Here the CDR3 DNA reads TGTGCCAGCAGTCATGGCAGTCTGGGAGCTAACTATGGCTACACCTTC. This sequence joins TRBV6-6 and TRBJ1-2; D not certain. Trimming removed 5 bases at V and 0 bases at J, with 16 bases between. This CDR3 has 16 amino acids. The germline gives CDR1 MNHNY, CDR2 SVGAGI (reference sequence).

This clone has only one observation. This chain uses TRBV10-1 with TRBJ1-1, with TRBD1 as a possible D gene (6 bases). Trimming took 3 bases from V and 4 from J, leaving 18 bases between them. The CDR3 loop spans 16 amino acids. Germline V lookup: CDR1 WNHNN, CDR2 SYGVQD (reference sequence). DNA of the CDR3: TGCGCCAGCAGTGATCGACAGGACGGGCGAGTCACTGAAGCTTTCTTT. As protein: CASSDRQDGRVTEAFF.

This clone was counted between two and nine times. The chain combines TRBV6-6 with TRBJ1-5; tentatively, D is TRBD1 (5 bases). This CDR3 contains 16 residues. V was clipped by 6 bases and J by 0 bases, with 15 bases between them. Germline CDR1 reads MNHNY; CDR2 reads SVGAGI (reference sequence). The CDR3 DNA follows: TGTGCCAGCAGCCGACCGACAGACAATAGCAATCAGCCCCAGCATTTT. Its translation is CASSRPTDNSNQPQHF.

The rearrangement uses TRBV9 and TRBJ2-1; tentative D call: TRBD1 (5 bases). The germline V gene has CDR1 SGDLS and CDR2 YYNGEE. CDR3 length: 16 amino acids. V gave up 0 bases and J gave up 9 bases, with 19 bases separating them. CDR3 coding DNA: TGTGCCAGCAGCGTAGGAACAGGCACCCTCCAGGGTGAGCAGTTCTTC. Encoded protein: CASSVGTGTLQGEQFF.

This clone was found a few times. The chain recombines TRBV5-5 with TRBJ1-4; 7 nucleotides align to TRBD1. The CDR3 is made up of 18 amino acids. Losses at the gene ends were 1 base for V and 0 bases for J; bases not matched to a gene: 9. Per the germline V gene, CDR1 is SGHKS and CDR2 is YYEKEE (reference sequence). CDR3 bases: TGTGCCAGCAGCTTGCTAGGGGGCTTATATGCAACTAATGAAAAACTGTTTTTT. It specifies CASSLLGGLYATNEKLFF.

As DNA, the CDR3 is TGCGCCAGCAGCTTGCCCGGGACTAGCGGGGACTACAATGAGCAGTTCTTC. Translating it yields CASSLPGTSGDYNEQFF. This chain connects TRBV5-1 to TRBJ2-1, with 13 nucleotides matching TRBD2. The germline CDR1 and CDR2 sequences are SGHRS and YFSETQ. After removal of 1 base from V and 3 bases from J, the junction contained 4 bases not matched to a gene. CDR3 length: 17 residues.

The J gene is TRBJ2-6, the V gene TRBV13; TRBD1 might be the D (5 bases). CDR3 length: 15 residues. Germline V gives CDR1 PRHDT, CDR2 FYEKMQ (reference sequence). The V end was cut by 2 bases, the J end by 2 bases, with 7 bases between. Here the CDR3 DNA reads TGTGCCAGCAGCTTAATGACAGCTGGGGCCAACGTCCTGACTTTC. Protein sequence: CASSLMTAGANVLTF.

The CDR3 here is CASSFRGLWSTNTEAFF. CDR3 sequence (DNA): TGTGCCAGTAGTTTTAGGGGGCTTTGGAGTACCAACACTGAAGCTTTCTTT. The chain links TRBV19 to TRBJ1-1, with 7 bases aligning to TRBD1. Germline V gives CDR1 LNHDA, CDR2 SQIVND (reference sequence). This CDR3 has 17 amino acids. V shed 5 bases, J shed 2 bases, and the junction held 14 bases outside the gene matches.

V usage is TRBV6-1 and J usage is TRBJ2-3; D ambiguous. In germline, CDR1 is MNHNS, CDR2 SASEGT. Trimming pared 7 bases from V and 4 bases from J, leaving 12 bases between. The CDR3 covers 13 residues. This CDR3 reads CASKAGSPDTQYF. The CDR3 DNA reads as TGTGCCAGCAAGGCAGGTTCCCCAGATACGCAGTATTTT.

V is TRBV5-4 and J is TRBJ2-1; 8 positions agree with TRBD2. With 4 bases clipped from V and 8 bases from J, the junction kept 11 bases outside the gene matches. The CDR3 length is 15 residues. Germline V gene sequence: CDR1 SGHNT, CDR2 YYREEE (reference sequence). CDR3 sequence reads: CASSRKAGERDEQFF. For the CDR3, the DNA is TGTGCCAGCAGCCGCAAAGCGGGGGAAAGGGATGAGCAGTTCTTC.

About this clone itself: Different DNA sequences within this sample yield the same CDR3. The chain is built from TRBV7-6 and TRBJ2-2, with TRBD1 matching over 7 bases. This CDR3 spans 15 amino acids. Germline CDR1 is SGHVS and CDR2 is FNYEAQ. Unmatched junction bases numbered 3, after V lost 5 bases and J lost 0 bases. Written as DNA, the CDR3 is TGTGCCAGCAGCCTCGGGACAGCGAACACCGGGGAGCTGTTTTTT. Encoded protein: CASSLGTANTGELFF. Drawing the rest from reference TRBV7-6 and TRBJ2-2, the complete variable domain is GAGVSQSPRYKVTKRGQDVALRCDPISGHVSLYWYRQALGQGPEFLTYFNYEAQQDKSGLPNDRFSAERPEGSISTLTIQRTEQRDSAMYRCASSLGTANTGELFFGEGSRLTVL.

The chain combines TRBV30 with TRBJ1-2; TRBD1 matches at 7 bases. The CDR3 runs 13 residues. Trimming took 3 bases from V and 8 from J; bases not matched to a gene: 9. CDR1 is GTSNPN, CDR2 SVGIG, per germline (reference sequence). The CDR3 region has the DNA TGTGCCTGGAGCCCTACAGGGGCGGCAGGCTACACCTTC. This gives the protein CAWSPTGAAGYTF.